This section outlines one TCR beta chain sequence together with its context. The antigen is not known. This sample is drawn from a study of CD8 T cells in Susac syndrome. On the study more broadly: At blood draw, Susac syndrome patients were therapy-naive, on corticosteroids, or on intravenous immunoglobulin alone. General study points: Peak Susac CD8+ clonal expansion occurred in TEMRA cells and active patients.

When the RNA was reverse transcribed, random hexamers were used with an input of roughly 0.5 to 1 ug. Multiplex immunoSEQ PCR targeted 54 Vbeta and 13 Jbeta TCR beta segments. TCRdb fed the immunoSEQ multiplex PCR reads into MiXCR, producing one record per CDR3 protein. The sample records approximately 120,000 distinct CDR3 sequences, about 94% being singletons. The diagnostic criteria for definite or probable disease, as recently defined, were met by the patients with Susac syndrome. The sample was CD8+ T cells from PBMCs. The clonotype was recovered from a human donor with Susac syndrome.

The CDR3 reads CASSVGGAVNQPQHF. The CDR3 DNA follows: TGTGCCAGCAGCGTAGGAGGGGCAGTCAATCAGCCCCAGCATTTT. This chain links TRBV9 with TRBJ1-5; TRBD1 might be the D (5 bases). Germline V CDR1 and CDR2: SGDLS, YYNGEE. The V end was cut by 0 bases, the J end by 3 bases, with 10 bases between. This CDR3 contains 15 residues.